The clone carrying this TCR beta chain appeared a few times. What it binds is not known. The data were obtained in a study of beta chain features in type 1 diabetes. The wider study: Age, gender and cell yields were similar between patients and healthy donors. All of the samples together had around 110,000,000 sorted cells examined. Broader study findings: The naive, central memory and Treg TCRB repertoires looked more alike in patients than they did in healthy donors. Within each of all four CD4+ subsets, Type 1 diabetes patients had TCRB CDR3s that were moderately but significantly shorter.

The sequenced template was cDNA made from the entire isolated RNA. The repertoire was sequenced with immunoSEQ multiplex PCR; TCRdb's copy has only in-frame clones and lacks some. The repertoire holds about 170,000 clones, with around 7.9% as singletons. Each of the CD4+ naive, central memory, regulatory and stem cell-like memory populations was sorted via CD45RO/CCR7/CD25/CD127/CD95/CD27. The material sequenced was central memory CD4+ T cells from blood. This receptor was identified in a man between 18 and 29 years old with type 1 diabetes.

In DNA form, the CDR3 reads TGTGCCAGTAGCCCTAAGGTGGGGAGCAGCGGATACGAGCAGTACTTC. Amino acids: CASSPKVGSSGYEQYF. This chain links TRBV19 with TRBJ2-7; TRBD2 is a possible D gene (5 bases). CDR3 length: 16 residues. The germline V gene encodes CDR1 LNHDA and CDR2 SQIVND (reference sequence). With 6 bases removed from V and 4 bases from J, the gap between germline ends came to 22 bases. The full variable domain, completed using reference TRBV19 and TRBJ2-7, is DGGITQSPKYLFRKEGQNVTLSCEQNLNHDAMYWYRQDPGQGLRLIYYSQIVNDFQKGDIAEGYSVSREKKESFPLTVTSAQKNPTAFYLCASSPKVGSSGYEQYFGPGTRLTVT.